The sequence of this T cell receptor beta chain was determined in a study of breast tumors, draining lymph nodes, adjacent tissues. V lost 6 bases and J 7 bases, leaving 19 bases between the germline ends. The germline gives CDR1 SGHVS, CDR2 FNYEAQ. The CDR3 contains 15 residues. This clonotype was observed at least ten times. Using its own MiXCR run on the multiplex PCR reads, TCRdb lists one record per CDR3 protein. The sample includes 150,000 to 200,000 distinct CDR3 sequences, approximately 33% of them seen just once. Samples came from axillary lymph nodes draining the breast cancer. The sequencing sample was made of axillary lymph node tissue. The genes are TRBV7-6 and TRBJ1-5, with D unclear. The source is a female donor with breast cancer. Some clones in this sample may be carry-over from other donors' samples. DNA for the CDR3: TGTGCCAGCAGTCCCAAAGACGGCTTCGTGCAGCCCCAGCATTTT. Translation gives CASSPKDGFVQPQHF. The entire variable domain, with the rest obtained from reference TRBV7-6 and TRBJ1-5, is as follows: GAGVSQSPRYKVTKRGQDVALRCDPISGHVSLYWYRQALGQGPEFLTYFNYEAQQDKSGLPNDRFSAERPEGSISTLTIQRTEQRDSAMYRCASSPKDGFVQPQHFGDGTRLSIL.